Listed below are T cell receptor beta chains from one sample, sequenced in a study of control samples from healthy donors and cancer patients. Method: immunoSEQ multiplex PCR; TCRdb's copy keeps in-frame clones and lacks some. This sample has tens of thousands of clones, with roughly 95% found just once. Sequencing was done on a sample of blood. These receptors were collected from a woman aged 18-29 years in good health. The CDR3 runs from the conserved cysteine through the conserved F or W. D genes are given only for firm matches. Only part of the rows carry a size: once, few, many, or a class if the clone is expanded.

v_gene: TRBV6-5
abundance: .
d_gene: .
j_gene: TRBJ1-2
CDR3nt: TGTGCCAGCAGTACCCCCCGGGGGGCTAACTATGGCTACACCTTC
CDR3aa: CASSTPRGANYGYTF

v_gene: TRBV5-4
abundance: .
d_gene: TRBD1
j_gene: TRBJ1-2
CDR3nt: TGTGCCAGCAGCTTGGACAGGGGGAATTATGGCTACACCTTC
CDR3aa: CASSLDRGNYGYTF

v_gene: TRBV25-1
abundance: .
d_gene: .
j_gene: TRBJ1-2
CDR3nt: TGTGCCAGCAGTTCTGGGCAGGCGGCTTTGCGCTACACCTTC
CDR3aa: CASSSGQAALRYTF

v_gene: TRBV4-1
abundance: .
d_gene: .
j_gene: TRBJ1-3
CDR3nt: TGCGCCAGCAGCCAAGTTGAGGGGTCGGGACCTGGAAACACCATATATTTT
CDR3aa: CASSQVEGSGPGNTIYF

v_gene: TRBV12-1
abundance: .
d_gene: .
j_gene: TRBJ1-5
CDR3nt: TGTGCCAGCTTGGGGGAGGATCAGCCCCAGCATTTT
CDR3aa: CASLGEDQPQHF

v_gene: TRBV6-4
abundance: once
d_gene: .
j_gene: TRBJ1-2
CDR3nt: TGTGCCAGCGAGAGGGGAGGCTACACCTTC
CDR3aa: CASERGGYTF

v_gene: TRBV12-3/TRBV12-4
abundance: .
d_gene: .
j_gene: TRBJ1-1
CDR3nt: TGTGCCAGCGGTAGGGGGAACACTGAAGCTTTCTTT
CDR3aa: CASGRGNTEAFF

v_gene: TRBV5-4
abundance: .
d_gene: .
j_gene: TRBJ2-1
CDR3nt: TGTGCCAGCAGCTTGGTCGGGGGGCTTTACAATGAGCAGTTCTTC
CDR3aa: CASSLVGGLYNEQFF

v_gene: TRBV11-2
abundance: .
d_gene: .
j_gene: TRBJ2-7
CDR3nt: TGTGCCAGCAGCTCCCGGAGGGACGAGCAGTACTTC
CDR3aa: CASSSRRDEQYF

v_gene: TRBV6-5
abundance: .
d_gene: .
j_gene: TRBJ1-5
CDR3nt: TGTGCCAGCAGTACTCGGGGGGCGGTTAGTCAGCCCCAGCATTTT
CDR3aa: CASSTRGAVSQPQHF

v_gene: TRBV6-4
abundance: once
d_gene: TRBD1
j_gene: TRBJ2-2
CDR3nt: TGTGCCAGCAGTCGGGACAGCACCGGGGAGCTGTTTTTT
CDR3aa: CASSRDSTGELFF

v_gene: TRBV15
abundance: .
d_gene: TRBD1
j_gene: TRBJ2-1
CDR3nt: TGTGCCACCAGCAGCGGGACAGGGAGATACAATGAGCAGTTCTTC
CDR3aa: CATSSGTGRYNEQFF

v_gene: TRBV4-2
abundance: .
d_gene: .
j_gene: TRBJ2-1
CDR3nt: TGTGCCAGCAGCATCTCTAGCGTTGAGCAGTTCTTC
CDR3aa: CASSISSVEQFF

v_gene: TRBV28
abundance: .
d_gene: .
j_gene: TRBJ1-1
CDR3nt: TGTGCCAGCACTATTGGAGGGATTGAAGCTTTCTTT
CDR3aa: CASTIGGIEAFF

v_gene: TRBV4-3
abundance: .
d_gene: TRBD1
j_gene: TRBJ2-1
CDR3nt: TGCGCCAGCAGCCAAAAACAGGGGGACTACAATGAGCAGTTCTTC
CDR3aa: CASSQKQGDYNEQFF

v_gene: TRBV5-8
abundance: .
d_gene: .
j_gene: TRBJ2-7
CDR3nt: TGTGCCAGCAGCTTGGCCAGATCCGGGCAGTACTTC
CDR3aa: CASSLARSGQYF

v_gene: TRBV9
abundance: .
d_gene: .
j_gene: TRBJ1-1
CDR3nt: TGTGCCAGCAGCGTAGAGGGGGTAAGAGGGAACACTGAAGCTTTCTTT
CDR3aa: CASSVEGVRGNTEAFF

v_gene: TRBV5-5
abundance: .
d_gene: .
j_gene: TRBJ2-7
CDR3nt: TGTGCCAGCAGCTCCCCCTCCAGGAGCGAGCAGTACTTC
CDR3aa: CASSSPSRSEQYF

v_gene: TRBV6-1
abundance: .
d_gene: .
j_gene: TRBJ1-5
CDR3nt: TGTGCCAGCAGTGAAGCGTTATTAACAGGGACTCAGCCCCAGCATTTT
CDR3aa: CASSEALLTGTQPQHF

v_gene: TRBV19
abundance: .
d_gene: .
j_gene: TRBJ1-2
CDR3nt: TGTGCCACGGCTAGGGCAGGGAATAACTATGGCTACACCTTC
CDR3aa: CATARAGNNYGYTF

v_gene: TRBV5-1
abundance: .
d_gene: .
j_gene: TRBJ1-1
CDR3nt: TGCGCCAGCAGCGGGCCAGACCGTCCTGAAGCTTTCTTT
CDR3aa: CASSGPDRPEAFF

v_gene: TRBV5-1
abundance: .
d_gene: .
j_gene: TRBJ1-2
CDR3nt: TGCGCCAGCGCTATGGAGGGAGTCTATGGCTACACCTTC
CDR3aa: CASAMEGVYGYTF

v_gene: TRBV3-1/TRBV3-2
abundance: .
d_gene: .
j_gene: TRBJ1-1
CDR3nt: TGTGCCAGCAGCCAAGATCTTAGAGTCGTCAAAAGGGCTTTCTTT
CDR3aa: CASSQDLRVVKRAFF

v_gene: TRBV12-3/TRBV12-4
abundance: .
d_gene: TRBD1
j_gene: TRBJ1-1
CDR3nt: TGTGCCAGCACCCGAGGACAGGCTTCTGAAGCTTTCTTT
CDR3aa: CASTRGQASEAFF

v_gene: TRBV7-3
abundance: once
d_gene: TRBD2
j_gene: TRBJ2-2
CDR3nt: TGTGCCAGCAGCAATGGACTAGCTGACACCGGGGAGCTGTTTTTT
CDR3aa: CASSNGLADTGELFF

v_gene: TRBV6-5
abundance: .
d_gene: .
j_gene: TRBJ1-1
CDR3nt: TGTGCCACCTCTAGGGGGGGAGACACTGAAGCTTTCTTT
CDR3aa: CATSRGGDTEAFF

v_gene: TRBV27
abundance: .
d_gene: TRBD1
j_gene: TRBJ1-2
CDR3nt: TGTGCCAGCAGTCCACAGTGGACAGGGGGCGGCCCAAACTATGGCTACACCTTC
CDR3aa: CASSPQWTGGGPNYGYTF

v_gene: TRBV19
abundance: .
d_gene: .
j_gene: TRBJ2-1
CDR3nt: TGTGCCAGTAGTATAGTAACCAGGGGCCGGTACAATGAGCAGTTCTTC
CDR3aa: CASSIVTRGRYNEQFF

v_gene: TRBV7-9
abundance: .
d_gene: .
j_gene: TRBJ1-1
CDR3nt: TGTGCCAGCAGCCCGATTTTGGACACTGAAGCTTTCTTT
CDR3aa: CASSPILDTEAFF

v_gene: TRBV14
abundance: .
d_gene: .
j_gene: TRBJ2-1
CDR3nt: TGTGCCAGCAGCCAAGTGGGTCGACTAGTTTCCTACAATGAGCAGTTCTTC
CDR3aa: CASSQVGRLVSYNEQFF

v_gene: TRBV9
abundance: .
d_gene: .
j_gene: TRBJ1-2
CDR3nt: TGTGCCAGCAGCGAAGGGGGGCTGGGCTATGGCTACACCTTC
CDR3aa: CASSEGGLGYGYTF

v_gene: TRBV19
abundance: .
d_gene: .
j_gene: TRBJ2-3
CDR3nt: TGTGCCAGTAGTTCAGACTCGCTGGCCGGGGATACGCAGTATTTT
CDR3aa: CASSSDSLAGDTQYF

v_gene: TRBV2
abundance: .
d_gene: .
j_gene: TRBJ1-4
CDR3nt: TGTGCCAGGGGAGGGGCGCGCCGTACAACTAATGAAAAACTGTTTTTT
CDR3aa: CARGGARRTTNEKLFF

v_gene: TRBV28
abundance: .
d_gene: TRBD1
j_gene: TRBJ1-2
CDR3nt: TGTGCCAGCAGCATATTGGACAGGGGGGATGGCTACACCTTC
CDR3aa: CASSILDRGDGYTF

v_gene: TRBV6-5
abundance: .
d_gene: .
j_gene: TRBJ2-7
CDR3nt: TGTGCCAGCAGAAGGGGGCGCGGGGAATCCTACGAGCAGTACTTC
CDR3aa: CASRRGRGESYEQYF

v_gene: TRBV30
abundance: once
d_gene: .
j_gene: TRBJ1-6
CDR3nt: TGTGCCTGGAGAGGATTCTCCTATAATTCACCCCTCCACTTT
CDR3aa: CAWRGFSYNSPLHF

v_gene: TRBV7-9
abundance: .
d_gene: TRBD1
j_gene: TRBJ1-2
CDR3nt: TGTGCCAGCAGCTTAGTAACAGGGGTTAACTATGGCTACACCTTC
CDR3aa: CASSLVTGVNYGYTF

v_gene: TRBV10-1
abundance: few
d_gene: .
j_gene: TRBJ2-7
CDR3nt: TGCGCCAGCAAGCAAGGGGACGAGCAGTACTTC
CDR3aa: CASKQGDEQYF

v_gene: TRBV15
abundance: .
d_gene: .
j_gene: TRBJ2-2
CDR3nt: TGTGCCACCAGCAGCACCCTCCCATCCGGGGAGCTGTTTTTT
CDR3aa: CATSSTLPSGELFF

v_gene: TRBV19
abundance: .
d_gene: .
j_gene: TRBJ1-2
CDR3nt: TGTGCCAGTAGTATACGTACTACAGGCAACTATGGCTACACCTTC
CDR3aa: CASSIRTTGNYGYTF